This TCR beta chain was identified in a study of metastatic and nonmetastatic thyroid tumors (TCRdb year 2020). For the study in its entirety: Repertoires from peripheral blood and from tumor or nodule tissue samples of malignant and benign thyroid patients were compared. General findings and caveats noted by the study authors: TCR beta diversity was reported as significantly higher in malignant tumors than in benign nodules, in both blood and tumor samples.

Library preparation employed PCR. TCRdb names Illumina HiSeq 4000 as the instrument used. High-throughput sequencing was used to profile the TCR beta-chain CDR3 region of each patient. The published analysis was carried out like this. Drawing on CDR3 differences between clinicopathological groups, the researchers built a classifier meant to tell apart patients with distant-metastatic papillary thyroid cancer. To measure repertoire diversity the researchers used the Shannon index, while the Morisita-Horn index served to gauge how similar the tumor and blood repertoires were. Using fastp trimming at Q25 and MiXCR clonotype assembly, TCRdb reanalyzed the public sequencing data and kept in-frame beta chains. Here the V and J calls rest on TCRdb's processing, not on the authors' analysis. Present in this sample are over 45,000 clones, about 20% of which were seen just once. The biggest ten clones account for about 3.8% of the sample.

There are 17 amino acids in the CDR3, from cysteine to phenylalanine inclusive. Only the CDR3 region is kept as DNA, spanning 51 bases read in frame from base 1. The germline ends are 10 bases apart after V is trimmed by 0 bases and J by 0 bases. The germline V gene (reference sequence) sets CDR1 to SGHNT and CDR2 to YYREEE. The table lists this clone with many counts. The clone's antigen remains unknown. Base quality data are lacking; no much larger clone is found one base away. None of the patients had been given any treatment before thyroid surgery. The study retrospectively analysed patient clinical samples collected from about 2011 to 2018 using T-cell receptor beta sequencing.

The sample comprised blood. The chain uses TRBV5-4 and TRBJ1-6, with the D gene too uncertain to name. The TCR comes from a male donor with papillary thyroid cancer or a benign thyroid nodule (not recorded which). Some clones in this sample may be carry-over from other donors' samples. The nucleotides are TGTGCCAGCAGCTTGGAAGGATATGTCTCCTATAATTCACCCCTCCACTTT. This encodes CASSLEGYVSYNSPLHF.